These 7 T cell receptor beta chains were all obtained from the same sample, sequenced in a study of blood T cell repertoires in COVID-19. Generated by immunoSEQ multiplex PCR, the TCRdb table keeps only in-frame clones and is missing some. The sample consists of around 500,000 clones, around 85% of them appearing once. The sequencing sample was made of peripheral blood. All receptors come from a human donor in a cohort sampled during active COVID-19.

The V gene is TRBV29-1, the J gene TRBJ1-3, with 9 bases lining up with TRBD1. There are 14 residues in the CDR3. The J segment lost 4 bases and the V segment lost 2 bases, leaving 3 bases of the junction unmatched. Germline loops: CDR1 SQVTM, CDR2 ANQGSEA. CDR3 residues: CSVEKTGGGNTIYF. DNA of the CDR3: TGCAGCGTTGAAAAGACAGGGGGAGGAAACACCATATATTTT.

This clone was detected only a few times. The chain carries TRBV7-9 and TRBJ1-6; D gene unclear. The CDR3 has 13 amino acids. Germline V CDR1 and CDR2: SEHNR, FQNEAQ (reference sequence). Deletions cut 7 bases from V and 10 bases from J, with 14 bases between. The CDR3, as DNA: TGTGCCAGCAATCTGAATCATGGCTCACCCCTCCACTTT. Translation: CASNLNHGSPLHF.

V is TRBV1 and J is TRBJ1-1; the table's TRBD1 call for D was not verified on the DNA. TRBV1 is designated a pseudogene. The CDR3 consists of 14 residues. The CDR3 sequence is CTSSQGGQNTEAFF. In DNA form, the CDR3 reads TGCACCAGCAGCCAAGGTGGACAGAACACTGAAGCTTTCTTT.

The chain employs TRBV6-4 and TRBJ2-3; 9 nucleotides align to TRBD2. The trim removed 2 bases at V and 0 bases at J, leaving 3 bases unmatched. The CDR3 spans 16 residues. CDR1 and CDR2 from the germline V gene are MRHNA and SNTAGT. The CDR3 spells CASSDVAGASTDTQYF. DNA for the CDR3: TGTGCCAGCAGTGACGTAGCGGGAGCGAGCACAGATACGCAGTATTTT.

The V call is TRBV9, the J call TRBJ2-6; 7 positions match TRBD1. J was trimmed by 0 bases and V by 2 bases; bases with no gene match: 2. CDR3 length: 16 residues. The V gene's germline CDR1 is SGDLS and CDR2 YYNGEE. This CDR3 reads CASSVRGSSGANVLTF. The CDR3 DNA reads TGTGCCAGCAGCGTCAGGGGGAGCTCTGGGGCCAACGTCCTGACTTTC.

The rearrangement links TRBV19 to TRBJ2-3, with TRBD1 matching 9 bases. Germline CDR1 and CDR2: LNHDA and SQIVND (reference sequence). The CDR3 extends over 15 amino acids. V gave up 5 bases and J gave up 4 bases; unmatched junction bases: 7. Here the CDR3 reads CASSSGTGSADTQYF. The DNA of the CDR3 is TGTGCCAGTAGTTCCGGGACAGGGAGCGCAGATACGCAGTATTTT.

This rearrangement joins TRBV6-2 or TRBV6-3 to TRBJ2-7; tentatively, D is TRBD2 (6 bases). Germline loops: CDR1 MNHEY, CDR2 SVGEGT. V was cut by 2 bases and J by 0 bases, with 17 bases left in between. This CDR3 region has 17 residues. Here the CDR3 reads CASSYAFKGGNSYEQYF. CDR3 nucleotide sequence: TGTGCCAGCAGTTACGCCTTCAAGGGCGGGAACTCCTACGAGCAGTACTTC.